This TCR beta chain was captured by sequencing in a study of cytomegalovirus exposure and HLA in healthy donors. Germline V lookup: CDR1 SNHLY, CDR2 FYNNEI. The CDR3 extends over 16 amino acids. V lost 0 bases to trimming and J lost 5 bases, with 14 bases between them. The PCR had 60 Vbeta and 13 Jbeta primers. Method: immunoSEQ multiplex PCR; TCRdb's copy keeps in-frame clones and lacks some. The table lists 150,000 to 200,000 clones, approximately 80% of them singletons. Sequenced input: PBMCs. The clonotype originates from a young woman in good health and CMV-seronegative. The gene calls are TRBV2 and TRBJ2-1, with D maybe TRBD2 (7 bases). The CDR3 coding sequence is TGTGCCAGCAGTGAAGCCCGCGGGGGCCCCCACAATGAGCAGTTCTTC. It encodes CASSEARGGPHNEQFF. Full variable domain (missing parts from reference TRBV2 and TRBJ2-1): EPEVTQTPSHQVTQMGQEVILRCVPISNHLYFYWYRQILGQKVEFLVSFYNNEISEKSEIFDDQFSVERPDGSNFTLKIRSTKLEDSAMYFCASSEARGGPHNEQFFGPGTRLTVL.